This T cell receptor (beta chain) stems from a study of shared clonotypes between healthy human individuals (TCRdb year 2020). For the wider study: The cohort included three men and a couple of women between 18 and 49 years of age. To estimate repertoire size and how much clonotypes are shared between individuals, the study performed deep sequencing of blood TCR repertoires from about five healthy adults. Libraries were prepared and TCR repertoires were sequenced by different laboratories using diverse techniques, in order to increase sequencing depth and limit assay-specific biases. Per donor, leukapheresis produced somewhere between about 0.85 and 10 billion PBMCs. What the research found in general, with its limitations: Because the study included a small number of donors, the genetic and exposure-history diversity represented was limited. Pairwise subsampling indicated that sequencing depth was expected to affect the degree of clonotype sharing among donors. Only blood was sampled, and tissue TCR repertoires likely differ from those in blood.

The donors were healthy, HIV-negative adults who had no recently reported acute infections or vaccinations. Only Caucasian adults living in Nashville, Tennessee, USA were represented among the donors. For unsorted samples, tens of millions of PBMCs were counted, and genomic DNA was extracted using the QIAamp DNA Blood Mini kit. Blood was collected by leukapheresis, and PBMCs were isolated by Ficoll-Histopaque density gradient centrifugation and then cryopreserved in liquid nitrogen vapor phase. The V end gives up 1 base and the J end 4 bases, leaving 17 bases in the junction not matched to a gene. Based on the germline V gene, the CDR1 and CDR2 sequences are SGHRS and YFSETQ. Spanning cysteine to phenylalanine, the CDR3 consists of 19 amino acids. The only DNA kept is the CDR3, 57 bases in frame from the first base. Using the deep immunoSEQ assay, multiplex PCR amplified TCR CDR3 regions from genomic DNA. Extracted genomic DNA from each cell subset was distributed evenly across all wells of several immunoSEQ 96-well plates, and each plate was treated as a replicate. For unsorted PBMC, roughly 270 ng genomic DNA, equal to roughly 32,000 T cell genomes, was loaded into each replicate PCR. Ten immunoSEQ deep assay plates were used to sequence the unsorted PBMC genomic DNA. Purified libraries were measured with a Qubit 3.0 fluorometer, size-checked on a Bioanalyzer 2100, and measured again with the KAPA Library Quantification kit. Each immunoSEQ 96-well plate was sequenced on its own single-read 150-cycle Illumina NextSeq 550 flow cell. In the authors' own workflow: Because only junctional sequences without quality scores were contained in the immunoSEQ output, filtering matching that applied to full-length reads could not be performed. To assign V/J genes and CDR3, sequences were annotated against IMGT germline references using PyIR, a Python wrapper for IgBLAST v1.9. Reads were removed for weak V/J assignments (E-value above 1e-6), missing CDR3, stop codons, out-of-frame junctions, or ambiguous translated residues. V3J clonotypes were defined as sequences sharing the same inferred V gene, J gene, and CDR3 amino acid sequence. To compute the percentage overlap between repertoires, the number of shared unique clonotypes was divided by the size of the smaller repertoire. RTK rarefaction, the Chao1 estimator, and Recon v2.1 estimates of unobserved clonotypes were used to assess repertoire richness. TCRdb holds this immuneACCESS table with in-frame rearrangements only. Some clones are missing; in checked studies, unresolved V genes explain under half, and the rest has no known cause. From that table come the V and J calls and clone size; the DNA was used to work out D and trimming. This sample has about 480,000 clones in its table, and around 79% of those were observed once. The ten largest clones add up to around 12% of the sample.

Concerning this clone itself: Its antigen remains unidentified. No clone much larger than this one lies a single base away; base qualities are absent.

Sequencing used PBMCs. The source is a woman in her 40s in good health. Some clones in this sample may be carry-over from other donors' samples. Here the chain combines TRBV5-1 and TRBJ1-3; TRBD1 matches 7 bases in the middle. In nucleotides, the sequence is TGCGCCAGCAGCTTGCGGACGCGGGAACAGGGGATCGGCGGAAACACCATATATTTT. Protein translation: CASSLRTREQGIGGNTIYF.